These 13 T cell receptor beta chains were all obtained from the same sample, sequenced in a study of blood T cell repertoires in COVID-19. Libraries were prepared by immunoSEQ multiplex PCR; TCRdb keeps only in-frame clonotypes and omits some of them. The table records roughly 250,000 clones, approximately 90% of them present only once. The source material was PBMCs or T cells enriched from blood (not recorded which). The receptors here all came from a human donor in a cohort exposed to, infected with or recovered from COVID-19 (not recorded which). The donor label of this sample is uncertain.

This rearrangement joins TRBV29-1 to TRBJ2-5; TRBD1 agrees at 8 bases. The germline CDR1 and CDR2 sequences are SQVTM and ANQGSEA. Unmatched junction bases numbered 1, after V lost 5 bases and J lost 2 bases. The CDR3 length is 12 residues. The CDR3 spells CSVNRGQETQYF. In nucleotides, the CDR3 is TGCAGCGTTAACAGGGGGCAAGAGACCCAGTACTTC.

The J gene is TRBJ2-5, the V gene TRBV10-3; a weak D match, TRBD2 (5 bases). Per germline, CDR1 ENHRY and CDR2 SYGVKD. The CDR3 runs to 13 residues. The germline V and J ends were trimmed by 6 bases and 0 bases, with 8 bases remaining between them. CDR3 sequence reads: CAISREYQETQYF. The CDR3, as DNA: TGTGCCATCAGCCGGGAATACCAAGAGACCCAGTACTTC.

The gene calls are TRBV4-1 and TRBJ1-2, with a weak D call TRBD1 (5 bases). The germline CDR1 and CDR2 sequences are MGHRA and YSYEKL. The germline V and J ends were trimmed by 1 base and 7 bases, with 16 bases remaining between them. The CDR3 consists of 15 residues. CDR3 coding DNA: TGCGCCAGCAGCCAAGTGACAGTCGCCTCTGTTGGCTACACCTTC. Its protein is CASSQVTVASVGYTF.

The chain links TRBV27 to TRBJ1-1; maybe TRBD1 (6 bases). The CDR3 sequence is 16 residues long. Germline V gene data show CDR1 as MNHEY and CDR2 as SMNVEV (reference sequence). The germline V and J ends were trimmed by 2 bases and 5 bases, with 18 bases remaining between them. The CDR3 here is CASSLGLQGKGTEAFF. CDR3 nucleotide sequence: TGTGCCAGCAGTTTAGGGTTACAGGGCAAAGGGACTGAAGCTTTCTTT.

The chain uses TRBV29-1 and TRBJ2-7; 8 bases line up with TRBD2. The V segment lost 4 bases and the J segment 0 bases; nucleotides outside the gene matches: 14. Germline loops: CDR1 SQVTM, CDR2 ANQGSEA. The CDR3 covers 17 residues. The CDR3 DNA is TGCAGCGTTGTAAGGTCGGAGCGGGGGAAGGTCTCCTACGAGCAGTACTTC. As protein: CSVVRSERGKVSYEQYF.

The chain combines TRBV29-1 with TRBJ1-2; 7 bases fit TRBD1. Germline V lookup: CDR1 SQVTM, CDR2 ANQGSEA. The CDR3 sequence is 13 residues long. J gave up 5 bases and V 6 bases, and 9 bases lay outside the gene matches. CDR3 coding DNA: TGCAGCGTGACGACAGGGCAGCCTTATGGCTACACCTTC. Amino acid sequence: CSVTTGQPYGYTF.

CDR3 sequence reads: CAISGQNYGYTF. CDR3 nucleotides: TGTGCCATCAGTGGACAGAACTATGGCTACACCTTC. The chain uses TRBV10-3 and TRBJ1-2; perhaps TRBD1 as D (5 bases). This CDR3 contains 12 residues. The germline CDR1 and CDR2 sequences are ENHRY and SYGVKD. Trimming removed 4 bases from V and 2 bases from J, with 5 bases in between.

This rearrangement joins TRBV2 to TRBJ1-5; D remains unclear. The germline V gene has CDR1 SNHLY and CDR2 FYNNEI. This CDR3 is built from 13 residues. Deletions cut 0 bases from V and 4 bases from J, with 4 bases between. CDR3 amino acids: CASSEASNQPQHF. DNA for the CDR3: TGTGCCAGCAGTGAAGCTTCGAATCAGCCCCAGCATTTT.

The chain recombines TRBV9 with TRBJ1-3; D not certain. Germline-derived CDR1 and CDR2 are SGDLS and YYNGEE. The V end lost 0 bases, the J end lost 0 bases, and 7 bases lay between the germline ends. The CDR3 is 15 residues long. The CDR3 here is CASSVAGASGNTIYF. CDR3 DNA: TGTGCCAGCAGCGTAGCTGGAGCCTCTGGAAACACCATATATTTT.

V is TRBV19 and J is TRBJ2-4, with 7 bases that match TRBD2. Germline V gene data show CDR1 as LNHDA and CDR2 as SQIVND (reference sequence). The CDR3 has 14 residues. With 1 base clipped from V and 6 bases from J, the junction kept 3 bases outside the gene matches. The CDR3 region has the DNA TGTGCCAGTAGTATAGCGGGGGGAGTAAACATTCAGTACTTC. Protein product: CASSIAGGVNIQYF.

V usage is TRBV24-1 and J usage is TRBJ2-7; 14 positions match TRBD2. The CDR3 sequence is 13 residues long. The junction had 5 bases not matched to a gene; V was cut back by 10 bases and J by 7 bases. Germline V gives CDR1 KGHDR, CDR2 SFDVKD. DNA for the CDR3: TGTGCCACGGCGGGACTAGCGGGGGAAGAGCAGTACTTC. Encoded protein: CATAGLAGEEQYF.

CDR3 amino acids: CASTDLLGSANEQFF. The CDR3 nucleotides read TGTGCCAGCACCGACCTTCTAGGCTCCGCCAATGAGCAGTTCTTC. The rearrangement joins TRBV6-5 to TRBJ2-1; D is undetermined. The CDR3 has 15 residues. Germline CDR1 reads MNHEY; CDR2 reads SVGAGI. V was shortened by 7 bases and J by 6 bases, with 19 bases between the two germline ends.

This clone was observed a single time. This chain joins TRBV7-2 and TRBJ1-4; a possible D gene is TRBD1 (6 bases). Germline CDR1 and CDR2: SGHTA and FQGNSA. V was shortened by 5 bases and J by 4 bases, with 14 bases between the two germline ends. CDR3 length equals 15 residues. The CDR3 nucleotides read TGTGCCAGCAGCCCAGACAGGACCAATAATGAAAAACTGTTTTTT. The encoded protein is CASSPDRTNNEKLFF.